This is a list of T cell receptor beta chains from one sample in a study of blood T cell repertoires in COVID-19. Here immunoSEQ multiplex PCR was the method, and the copy in TCRdb shows in-frame clones only, minus some. The profile shows around 300,000 clones, approximately 83% of them singletons. Input material: peripheral blood. These receptors were obtained from a woman in her 70s with acute or convalescent COVID-19. CDR3s include the opening cysteine and the closing phenylalanine or tryptophan. D genes are given only for firm matches. Size tells how often a clone was seen (once, few, many) or the class of an expanded clone, and some rows leave it out.

clone_size: -; v_call: TRBV2; d_call: -; j_call: TRBJ1-1; cdr3_aa: CASGAFLYTEAFF; cdr3_nt: TGTGCCAGCGGGGCTTTTTTGTACACTGAAGCTTTCTTT
clone_size: -; v_call: TRBV5-1; d_call: TRBD1; j_call: TRBJ1-1; cdr3_aa: CASSPGGSGLNTEAFF; cdr3_nt: TGCGCCAGCAGCCCAGGGGGTTCAGGCTTGAACACTGAAGCTTTCTTT
clone_size: once; v_call: TRBV3-1/TRBV3-2; d_call: -; j_call: TRBJ2-5; cdr3_aa: CASSRSGRKETQYF; cdr3_nt: TGTGCCAGCAGCCGAAGCGGACGGAAAGAGACCCAGTACTTC
clone_size: few; v_call: TRBV2; d_call: -; j_call: TRBJ2-7; cdr3_aa: CASSGYWSSYEQYF; cdr3_nt: TGTGCCAGCAGTGGATACTGGAGCTCCTACGAGCAGTACTTC
clone_size: -; v_call: TRBV19; d_call: -; j_call: TRBJ2-3; cdr3_aa: CASNRAGLRTDTQYF; cdr3_nt: TGTGCCAGTAATAGGGCGGGACTGCGCACAGATACGCAGTATTTT
clone_size: once; v_call: TRBV29-1; d_call: TRBD1; j_call: TRBJ1-5; cdr3_aa: CSVGSGTGRSQPQHF; cdr3_nt: TGCAGCGTTGGCTCCGGGACAGGTAGGAGTCAGCCCCAGCATTTT
clone_size: -; v_call: TRBV4-1; d_call: -; j_call: TRBJ2-2; cdr3_aa: CASSQAVGANTGELFF; cdr3_nt: TGCGCCAGCAGCCAAGCCGTCGGTGCGAACACCGGGGAGCTGTTTTTT
clone_size: once; v_call: TRBV10-2; d_call: TRBD1; j_call: TRBJ2-5; cdr3_aa: CASSSGTGGGETQYF; cdr3_nt: TGCGCCAGCAGCTCCGGGACAGGGGGAGGAGAGACCCAGTACTTC
clone_size: -; v_call: TRBV2; d_call: TRBD2; j_call: TRBJ2-3; cdr3_aa: CASGEAGGRTDTQYF; cdr3_nt: TGTGCCAGCGGGGAAGCGGGGGGTAGAACAGATACGCAGTATTTT
clone_size: -; v_call: TRBV3-1/TRBV3-2; d_call: -; j_call: TRBJ1-1; cdr3_aa: CASSQQGTANTEAFF; cdr3_nt: TGTGCCAGCAGCCAACAGGGAACGGCGAACACTGAAGCTTTCTTT
clone_size: few; v_call: TRBV19; d_call: -; j_call: TRBJ2-1; cdr3_aa: CASSWRAENAEQFF; cdr3_nt: TGTGCCAGTAGTTGGCGAGCGGAGAATGCTGAGCAGTTCTTC
clone_size: once; v_call: TRBV29-1; d_call: -; j_call: TRBJ1-3; cdr3_aa: CSVGGSSGNTIYF; cdr3_nt: TGCAGCGTTGGAGGTAGCTCTGGAAACACCATATATTTT
clone_size: -; v_call: TRBV7-3; d_call: -; j_call: TRBJ2-7; cdr3_aa: CASSLTPGFYEQYF; cdr3_nt: TGTGCCAGCAGCTTAACTCCGGGGTTCTACGAGCAGTACTTC
clone_size: -; v_call: TRBV9; d_call: TRBD1; j_call: TRBJ1-3; cdr3_aa: CASSVGQGKGGNTIYF; cdr3_nt: TGTGCCAGCAGCGTGGGACAGGGGAAGGGAGGAAACACCATATATTTT
clone_size: once; v_call: TRBV7-8; d_call: -; j_call: TRBJ1-5; cdr3_aa: CASSFHRVGQPQHF; cdr3_nt: TGTGCCAGCAGCTTCCACAGGGTTGGACAGCCCCAGCATTTT
clone_size: -; v_call: TRBV2; d_call: TRBD1; j_call: TRBJ1-4; cdr3_aa: CASSTQGNGGEKLFF; cdr3_nt: TGTGCCAGCAGCACACAGGGGAATGGGGGTGAAAAACTGTTTTTT
clone_size: -; v_call: TRBV5-1; d_call: -; j_call: TRBJ1-1; cdr3_aa: CASSLSAHSNTEAFF; cdr3_nt: TGCGCCAGCAGCTTGAGCGCGCACTCAAACACTGAAGCTTTCTTT
clone_size: -; v_call: TRBV3-1/TRBV3-2; d_call: -; j_call: TRBJ1-2; cdr3_aa: CASSGTDKYGYTF; cdr3_nt: TGTGCCAGCAGCGGAACAGACAAATATGGCTACACCTTC
clone_size: -; v_call: TRBV7-2; d_call: -; j_call: TRBJ1-1; cdr3_aa: CASSLVTGRNTEAFF; cdr3_nt: TGTGCCAGCAGCTTAGTCACCGGGAGGAACACTGAAGCTTTCTTT
clone_size: -; v_call: TRBV29-1; d_call: -; j_call: TRBJ1-2; cdr3_aa: CSVVSDSNYGYTF; cdr3_nt: TGCAGCGTCGTCTCCGACAGTAACTATGGCTACACCTTC
clone_size: few; v_call: TRBV6-5; d_call: -; j_call: TRBJ2-7; cdr3_aa: CASSLTVLWEQYF; cdr3_nt: TGTGCCAGCAGTTTAACAGTTTTGTGGGAGCAGTACTTC
clone_size: few; v_call: TRBV4-1; d_call: TRBD1; j_call: TRBJ2-2; cdr3_aa: CASSQGHGQGAAKELFF; cdr3_nt: TGCGCCAGCAGCCAGGGTCACGGACAGGGGGCGGCTAAGGAGCTGTTTTTT
clone_size: -; v_call: TRBV7-2; d_call: -; j_call: TRBJ2-5; cdr3_aa: CASSKQIAETQYF; cdr3_nt: TGTGCCAGCAGCAAGCAGATAGCGGAGACCCAGTACTTC
clone_size: -; v_call: TRBV3-1/TRBV3-2; d_call: TRBD2; j_call: TRBJ2-3; cdr3_aa: CASSQGGGAGDTQYF; cdr3_nt: TGTGCCAGCAGCCAAGGCGGGGGGGCCGGCGATACGCAGTATTTT
clone_size: -; v_call: TRBV7-9; d_call: -; j_call: TRBJ1-1; cdr3_aa: CASSPLGPLQGAFF; cdr3_nt: TGTGCCAGCAGCCCCCTTGGGCCCCTACAAGGAGCTTTCTTT
clone_size: -; v_call: TRBV5-6; d_call: TRBD2; j_call: TRBJ2-5; cdr3_aa: CASSLSTSGVQETQYF; cdr3_nt: TGTGCCAGCAGCTTATCCACTAGCGGGGTACAAGAGACCCAGTACTTC
clone_size: -; v_call: TRBV21-1; d_call: -; j_call: TRBJ2-3; cdr3_aa: CASSKYSRQVLPSTDTQYF; cdr3_nt: TGTGCCAGCAGCAAATATTCTCGGCAGGTGCTTCCTAGCACAGATACGCAGTATTTT
clone_size: few; v_call: TRBV2; d_call: TRBD2; j_call: TRBJ2-2; cdr3_aa: CASSDLLRVAGGGELFF; cdr3_nt: TGTGCCAGCAGTGATCTTTTGAGAGTAGCGGGGGGCGGGGAGCTGTTTTTT
clone_size: -; v_call: TRBV4-1; d_call: TRBD1; j_call: TRBJ1-1; cdr3_aa: CASSRYGTGGLMNTEAFF; cdr3_nt: TGCGCCAGCAGCCGGTACGGGACAGGGGGCCTCATGAACACTGAAGCTTTCTTT
clone_size: -; v_call: TRBV5-8; d_call: -; j_call: TRBJ2-7; cdr3_aa: CASSLPGGLTPYEQYF; cdr3_nt: TGTGCCAGCAGCCTGCCGGGGGGCCTAACGCCTTACGAGCAGTACTTC
clone_size: -; v_call: TRBV12-5; d_call: TRBD1; j_call: TRBJ2-7; cdr3_aa: CASGPQQGFEQYF; cdr3_nt: TGTGCTAGTGGTCCACAACAGGGGTTCGAGCAGTACTTC